These T cell receptor beta chains were read from a single sample in a study of immune heterogeneity within non-small cell lung tumors. Via MiXCR, TCRdb re-called the multiplex PCR reads, giving one row per CDR3 protein. The table lists around 7,200 distinct CDR3 sequences, approximately 20% of them singletons. Sequencing was carried out using lung tumor tissue. The receptors originated from a man between 60 and 75 years old with non-small cell lung cancer. Each CDR3 is given with its conserved first and last residue. A D gene is named only where the DNA matches it firmly. Clone size is given for some rows only: seen once, a few or many times, or a class if the clone is expanded.

j_gene: TRBJ1-6; abundance: many; d_gene: .; v_gene: TRBV7-6; CDR3aa: CASSPSISGLNTNSPLHF; CDR3nt: TGTGCCAGCAGCCCATCTATCTCCGGACTCAATACGAATTCACCCCTCCACTTT
j_gene: TRBJ1-3; abundance: .; d_gene: .; v_gene: TRBV7-2; CDR3aa: CASSFYTTRTAGNIIYF; CDR3nt: TGTGCCAGCAGCTTCTACACTACGAGGACAGCCGGAAACATCATATATTTT
j_gene: TRBJ1-5; abundance: medium-sized; d_gene: .; v_gene: TRBV6-1; CDR3aa: CASKGWTVNSNQPQHF; CDR3nt: TGTGCCAGCAAGGGATGGACAGTCAATAGCAATCAGCCCCAGCATTTT
j_gene: TRBJ1-5; abundance: medium-sized; d_gene: .; v_gene: TRBV15; CDR3aa: CATSSLTVGVEPQHF; CDR3nt: TGTGCCACCAGCAGTTTAACGGTAGGGGTAGAGCCCCAGCATTTT
j_gene: TRBJ1-1; abundance: many; d_gene: .; v_gene: TRBV19; CDR3aa: CASSRTGTANTEAFF; CDR3nt: TGTGCCAGTAGCAGGACCGGGACCGCGAACACTGAAGCTTTCTTT
j_gene: TRBJ2-7; abundance: many; d_gene: .; v_gene: TRBV5-6; CDR3aa: CASSLRGSYEQYF; CDR3nt: TGTGCCAGCAGCTTGAGGGGGTCCTACGAGCAGTACTTC
j_gene: TRBJ2-3; abundance: many; d_gene: .; v_gene: TRBV24-1; CDR3aa: CATSDPSPDTQYF; CDR3nt: TGTGCCACCAGTGATCCGTCCCCAGATACGCAGTATTTT
j_gene: TRBJ2-3; abundance: .; d_gene: .; v_gene: TRBV27; CDR3aa: CASSLGISSDTVYF; CDR3nt: TGTGCCAGCAGTTTAGGGATTAGTTCAGATACGGTGTATTTT
j_gene: TRBJ2-7; abundance: medium-sized; d_gene: TRBD2; v_gene: TRBV7-9; CDR3aa: CASSLAFSGRSEQYF; CDR3nt: TGTGCCAGCAGCTTAGCGTTTAGCGGGAGATCCGAGCAGTACTTC
j_gene: TRBJ2-5; abundance: .; d_gene: .; v_gene: TRBV3-1; CDR3aa: CVSSPGQTGSRETQYF; CDR3nt: TGTGTCAGCAGCCCCGGCCAGACAGGATCCAGAGAGACCCAGTACTTC
j_gene: TRBJ2-3; abundance: medium-sized; d_gene: TRBD1; v_gene: TRBV28; CDR3aa: CASSLFTGGTDTQYF; CDR3nt: TGTGCCAGCAGTTTATTTACAGGGGGCACAGATACGCAGTATTTT
j_gene: TRBJ1-5; abundance: many; d_gene: .; v_gene: TRBV20-1; CDR3aa: CSASETLEQPQHF; CDR3nt: TGCAGTGCTAGCGAGACACTCGAGCAGCCCCAGCATTTT
j_gene: TRBJ2-7; abundance: medium-sized; d_gene: TRBD1; v_gene: TRBV14; CDR3aa: CASSRGGQGAYEQYF; CDR3nt: TGTGCCAGCAGCCGAGGGGGACAGGGGGCTTACGAGCAGTACTTC
j_gene: TRBJ2-3; abundance: .; d_gene: TRBD2; v_gene: TRBV10-3; CDR3aa: CAISESTGLAKYTVGTDTQYF; CDR3nt: TGTGCAATCAGTGAGTCCACCGGACTAGCGAAATATACAGTGGGCACAGATACGCAGTATTTT
j_gene: TRBJ2-3; abundance: medium-sized; d_gene: TRBD1; v_gene: TRBV20-1; CDR3aa: CSALTQGQFTDTQYF; CDR3nt: TGCAGTGCTTTGACACAGGGGCAGTTCACAGATACGCAGTATTTT
j_gene: TRBJ2-5; abundance: many; d_gene: .; v_gene: TRBV3-1; CDR3aa: CASSRLVQETQYF; CDR3nt: TGTGCCAGCAGCCGTTTGGTCCAAGAGACCCAGTACTTC
j_gene: TRBJ2-7; abundance: many; d_gene: TRBD2; v_gene: TRBV4-1; CDR3aa: CASSQDWREGYEQYF; CDR3nt: TGCGCCAGCAGCCAAGATTGGCGGGAGGGCTACGAGCAGTACTTC
j_gene: TRBJ2-5; abundance: .; d_gene: .; v_gene: TRBV7-3; CDR3aa: CGSSLRPGPQETQYF; CDR3nt: TGTGGCAGCAGCTTACGGCCAGGCCCCCAAGAGACCCAGTACTTC
j_gene: TRBJ2-2; abundance: .; d_gene: TRBD1; v_gene: TRBV9; CDR3aa: CASSLRTGGTGNTGELFF; CDR3nt: TGTGCCAGCAGCCTCCGGACAGGGGGCACTGGGAACACCGGGGAGCTGTTTTTT
j_gene: TRBJ2-6; abundance: medium-sized; d_gene: .; v_gene: TRBV19; CDR3aa: CASSVRAGLQTGANVLTF; CDR3nt: TGTGCCAGTAGTGTTAGGGCTGGATTACAAACTGGGGCCAACGTCCTGACTTTC
j_gene: TRBJ2-3; abundance: few; d_gene: .; v_gene: TRBV7-9; CDR3aa: CASSGRDWERADTQYF; CDR3nt: TGTGCCAGCAGCGGCCGGGACTGGGAAAGGGCAGATACGCAGTATTTT
j_gene: TRBJ2-5; abundance: many; d_gene: .; v_gene: TRBV2; CDR3aa: CASGQSQETQYF; CDR3nt: TGTGCCAGCGGACAGTCCCAAGAGACCCAGTACTTC
j_gene: TRBJ2-1; abundance: medium-sized; d_gene: TRBD1; v_gene: TRBV6-1; CDR3aa: CASSEAGGFSYNEQFF; CDR3nt: TGTGCCAGCAGTGAGGCAGGGGGCTTTTCCTACAATGAGCAGTTCTTC
j_gene: TRBJ2-3; abundance: medium-sized; d_gene: TRBD1; v_gene: TRBV28; CDR3aa: CASSSLSGQGAPTDTQYF; CDR3nt: TGTGCCAGCAGTTCCCTGAGCGGACAGGGGGCGCCGACAGATACGCAGTATTTT
j_gene: TRBJ2-1; abundance: .; d_gene: TRBD2; v_gene: TRBV12-3/TRBV12-4; CDR3aa: CASSGGGSKWDEQFF; CDR3nt: TGTGCCAGCAGTGGGGGGGGGTCCAAATGGGATGAGCAGTTCTTC
j_gene: TRBJ1-4; abundance: large; d_gene: .; v_gene: TRBV19; CDR3aa: CASSMRGDNEKLFF; CDR3nt: TGTGCCAGTAGTATGAGAGGAGATAATGAAAAACTGTTTTTT
j_gene: TRBJ2-7; abundance: medium-sized; d_gene: TRBD2; v_gene: TRBV7-3; CDR3aa: CASSLSASGRGHEQYF; CDR3nt: TGTGCCAGCAGCTTAAGCGCTAGCGGGAGGGGCCACGAGCAGTACTTC
j_gene: TRBJ1-2; abundance: many; d_gene: .; v_gene: TRBV7-2; CDR3aa: CASSLLSGYTF; CDR3nt: TGTGCCAGCAGCTTGTTGTCTGGCTACACCTTC
j_gene: TRBJ2-7; abundance: medium-sized; d_gene: .; v_gene: TRBV12-3/TRBV12-4; CDR3aa: CASSIGTLRGEQYF; CDR3nt: TGTGCCAGCAGTATCGGGACTCTCAGGGGAGAGCAGTACTTC
j_gene: TRBJ2-3; abundance: many; d_gene: .; v_gene: TRBV13; CDR3aa: CASSLAGGSTDTQYF; CDR3nt: TGTGCCAGCAGCTTAGCCGGGGGTTCCACAGATACGCAGTATTTT
j_gene: TRBJ2-7; abundance: large; d_gene: .; v_gene: TRBV6-1; CDR3aa: CASIDIPSYEQYF; CDR3nt: TGTGCCAGCATCGATATACCCTCCTACGAGCAGTACTTC
j_gene: TRBJ1-1; abundance: many; d_gene: .; v_gene: TRBV29-1; CDR3aa: CSGGTEAFF; CDR3nt: TGCAGCGGCGGGACGGAAGCTTTCTTT
j_gene: TRBJ2-1; abundance: .; d_gene: TRBD2; v_gene: TRBV7-2; CDR3aa: CASSLVSGGYNEQFF; CDR3nt: TGTGCCAGCAGCTTAGTGAGCGGGGGTTACAATGAGCAGTTCTTC
j_gene: TRBJ2-7; abundance: medium-sized; d_gene: TRBD1; v_gene: TRBV6-1; CDR3aa: CASSSSDRAHSYEQYF; CDR3nt: TGTGCCAGCAGTTCCTCAGACAGGGCCCACTCCTACGAGCAGTACTTC
j_gene: TRBJ2-3; abundance: medium-sized; d_gene: .; v_gene: TRBV12-3/TRBV12-4; CDR3aa: CASSLGGGTDTQYF; CDR3nt: TGTGCCAGCAGTTTGGGCGGCGGCACAGATACGCAGTATTTT
j_gene: TRBJ1-2; abundance: .; d_gene: .; v_gene: TRBV3-1; CDR3aa: CVSSQAPYGYTF; CDR3nt: TGTGTCAGCAGCCAAGCTCCCTATGGCTACACCTTC
j_gene: TRBJ1-6; abundance: medium-sized; d_gene: .; v_gene: TRBV30; CDR3aa: CAWSSWNSPLHF; CDR3nt: TGTGCCTGGAGTTCGTGGAATTCACCCCTCCACTTT